These 21 T cell receptor beta chains originate from one sample sequenced in a study of blood T cell repertoires in COVID-19. Measured with immunoSEQ multiplex PCR; TCRdb has only the in-frame clones, and not every one. The table lists over 100,000 clones, about 87% of them singletons. What was sequenced was peripheral blood. The receptors were sampled from a man aged 45-65 years with active COVID-19.

This clone was recorded once. Here the CDR3 DNA reads TGTGCCAGCAGAGTAACAGGTGGAAGGGACGAGCAGTACTTC. Residues: CASRVTGGRDEQYF. This sequence joins TRBV5-4 and TRBJ2-7; a weak D match, TRBD1 (5 bases). The CDR3 is made up of 14 amino acids. Looked up from germline, CDR1 is SGHNT and CDR2 is YYREEE (reference sequence). V lost 5 bases to trimming and J lost 5 bases, with 17 bases between them.

This clone was counted once. This chain links TRBV2 with TRBJ1-5; 9 bases are a match to TRBD1. This CDR3 contains 15 residues. Germline CDR1 SNHLY, CDR2 FYNNEI. V dropped 6 bases and J dropped 3; count of bases not matched to a gene: 6. The CDR3 nucleotides are TGTGCCAGCAGCTCCGACAGGGGGGACAATCAGCCCCAGCATTTT. This encodes CASSSDRGDNQPQHF.

V and J are TRBV6-5 and TRBJ2-6; D possibly corresponds to TRBD1 (5 bases). The CDR3 contains 15 residues. V lost 4 bases and J 3 bases, leaving 10 bases between the germline ends. Germline loops: CDR1 MNHEY, CDR2 SVGAGI. The CDR3 protein is CASSSRVIGANVLTF. CDR3 coding DNA: TGTGCCAGCAGTTCCAGGGTTATTGGGGCCAACGTCCTGACTTTC.

The rearrangement uses TRBV5-1 and TRBJ1-3, with D maybe TRBD1 (6 bases). CDR1 is SGHRS and CDR2 is YFSETQ in the germline V gene. The CDR3 has 15 residues. V lost 8 bases, J lost 4 bases, and 19 bases lay in between. The CDR3 DNA sequence: TGCGCCAGTCAGACAGGCGGAGATTTCGGAAACACCATATATTTT. Its protein product is CASQTGGDFGNTIYF.

The J gene is TRBJ2-5, the V gene TRBV13, with unresolved D. This CDR3 is 13 amino acids long. The ends were cut back, 4 bases at V and 2 bases at J, with 8 bases in the middle. CDR1 and CDR2 from the germline V gene are PRHDT and FYEKMQ (reference sequence). The CDR3 loop reads CASSSIAQETQYF. For the CDR3, the DNA is TGTGCCAGCAGCTCAATAGCACAAGAGACCCAGTACTTC.

This clone was picked up one time. The gene calls are TRBV18 and TRBJ2-3, with a tentative D call TRBD2 (5 bases). Trimming took 6 bases from V and 3 from J, leaving 16 bases between them. The germline CDR1 and CDR2 sequences are KGHSH and LQKENI. The CDR3 length is 15 residues. CDR3 nucleotides: TGTGCCAGCTCGCTCAACGGACGGGGAACAGATACGCAGTATTTT. Translation: CASSLNGRGTDTQYF.

With respect to this clone: A junction end diverges from the germline sequence, so it may reflect a read error. J is TRBJ1-1 and V is TRBV20-1, with a possible D match to TRBD1 (6 bases). The V gene's germline CDR1 is DFQATT and CDR2 SNEGSKA (reference sequence). This CDR3 is 11 amino acids long. The CDR3 here is CSARKGGRDAF. CDR3 coding DNA: TGCAGTGCTAGAAAGGGGGGGCGGGACGCCTTT.

The chain links TRBV2 to TRBJ1-3; perhaps TRBD1 as D (6 bases). Germline CDR1 is SNHLY and CDR2 is FYNNEI. Trimming shortened V by 10 bases and J by 4 bases, and 14 bases separated the two germline ends. The CDR3 is made up of 13 amino acids. The CDR3 loop is CANWTVGGNTIYF. The DNA of the CDR3 is TGTGCCAACTGGACAGTGGGGGGAAACACCATATATTTT.

The J gene is TRBJ1-4, the V gene TRBV9; no reliable D call. The germline V gene has CDR1 SGDLS and CDR2 YYNGEE. The CDR3 is 14 residues long. Trimming cost V 2 bases and J 6 bases, with 11 bases left between them. CDR3 bases: TGTGCCAGCAGCGTGGGCAGTGACGATGAAAAACTGTTTTTT. Encoded protein: CASSVGSDDEKLFF.

This rearrangement joins TRBV18 to TRBJ1-1; D gene ambiguous. V was trimmed by 3 bases and J by 1 base, leaving 6 bases between them. Germline V gene data show CDR1 as KGHSH and CDR2 as LQKENI. The CDR3 sequence is 13 residues long. For the CDR3, the DNA is TGTGCCAGCTCACCCACAGAGAACACTGAAGCTTTCTTT. Its protein product is CASSPTENTEAFF.

This chain's CDR3 is CAWSVASETQYF. DNA for the CDR3: TGTGCCTGGAGTGTAGCTTCCGAGACCCAGTACTTC. The rearrangement joins TRBV30 to TRBJ2-5; D call uncertain. The V gene lost 0 bases and the J gene lost 5 bases, with 7 bases spanning the gap. In germline, CDR1 is GTSNPN, CDR2 SVGIG (reference sequence). The CDR3 is made up of 12 amino acids.

V usage is TRBV12-3 or TRBV12-4 and J usage is TRBJ1-4; D ambiguous. Trimming left V 5 bases short and J 8 bases short, with 6 bases between. This CDR3 contains 11 residues. DNA of the CDR3: TGTGCCAGCAGTCTCGAGGAAAAACTGTTTTTT. This codes for CASSLEEKLFF.

This clone has only one observation. This chain links TRBV7-2 with TRBJ2-6; no firm D call. Germline V gives CDR1 SGHTA, CDR2 FQGNSA. The CDR3 covers 14 residues. V lost 5 bases to trimming and J lost 0 bases, with 5 bases between them. The CDR3 here is CASSPRSGANVLTF. CDR3 sequence (DNA): TGTGCCAGCAGCCCCCGCTCTGGGGCCAACGTCCTGACTTTC.

The chain combines TRBV19 with TRBJ2-7, with D tentatively TRBD1 (6 bases). The germline V gene encodes CDR1 LNHDA and CDR2 SQIVND (reference sequence). The ends were cut back, 0 bases at V and 4 bases at J, with 13 bases in the middle. This CDR3 comprises 15 residues. The CDR3 sequence is CASSIDQDSLYEQYF. DNA of the CDR3: TGTGCCAGTAGTATAGATCAGGACAGTCTGTACGAGCAGTACTTC.

V gene TRBV6-5 combines with J gene TRBJ1-2; TRBD1 matches 10 bases. Germline V gene data show CDR1 as MNHEY and CDR2 as SVGAGI. V was pared by 6 bases and J by 8 bases, with 6 bases of the junction left unmatched. The CDR3 consists of 13 residues. CDR3 bases: TGTGCCAGCAGCCCGACAGGGGGCGGCGGCTACACCTTC. The encoded protein is CASSPTGGGGYTF.

The J gene is TRBJ2-3, the V gene TRBV5-5; D possibly corresponds to TRBD2 (6 bases). The germline CDR1 and CDR2 sequences are SGHKS and YYEKEE (reference sequence). The CDR3 length is 15 residues. V gave up 4 bases and J gave up 2 bases, with 14 bases separating them. In nucleotides, the CDR3 is TGTGCCAGCAGCGGAGGACCGGGGGACACAGATACGCAGTATTTT. Protein: CASSGGPGDTDTQYF. Variable domain in full (rest from reference TRBV5-5 and TRBJ2-3): DAGVTQSPTHLIKTRGQQVTLRCSPISGHKSVSWYQQVLGQGPQFIFQYYEKEERGRGNFPDRFSARQFPNYSSELNVNALLLGDSALYLCASSGGPGDTDTQYFGPGTRLTVL.

V usage is TRBV12-5 and J usage is TRBJ2-5; TRBD1 is a possible D gene (7 bases). In germline, CDR1 is LGHNT, CDR2 FRNRAP. Trimming took 1 base from V and 5 from J, leaving 14 bases between them. The CDR3 loop spans 15 amino acids. The CDR3 here is CASGLGAPGGETQYF. The DNA of the CDR3 is TGTGCTAGTGGTTTGGGGGCCCCAGGGGGGGAGACCCAGTACTTC.

This clone was seen just once. The chain couples TRBV21-1 to TRBJ1-2; whether TRBD1, the table's D call, matches the DNA was not checked. TRBV21-1 represents a pseudogene. This CDR3 has 17 amino acids. CDR3 sequence: CASSKTSAGQACYGYTF. The DNA of the CDR3 is TGTGCCAGCAGCAAGACTTCGGCTGGACAGGCTTGTTATGGCTACACCTTC.

V is TRBV21-1 and J is TRBJ1-5. TRBV21-1 is a pseudogene segment. This CDR3 is 14 amino acids long. In nucleotides, the CDR3 is TGTGCCAGCAGCAAAGGGGAGATCGGGCAGCCCCAGCATTTT. Its protein is CASSKGEIGQPQHF.

This clone was seen more than once but under ten times. The sample carries other DNA sequences with the same CDR3. V and J are TRBV18 and TRBJ1-1; 10 bases match TRBD1. This CDR3 contains 16 residues. Trimming removed 3 bases from V and 4 bases from J; junction bases left unmatched: 8. CDR1 and CDR2 from the germline V gene are KGHSH and LQKENI. CDR3 sequence: CASSPNRQGASTEAFF. The CDR3, as DNA: TGTGCCAGCTCACCGAATCGACAGGGGGCGTCCACTGAAGCTTTCTTT. The entire variable domain, with the rest obtained from reference TRBV18 and TRBJ1-1, is as follows: NAGVMQNPRHLVRRRGQEARLRCSPMKGHSHVYWYRQLPEEGLKFMVYLQKENIIDESGMPKERFSAEFPKEGPSILRIQQVVRGDSAAYFCASSPNRQGASTEAFFGQGTRLTVV.

The gene calls are TRBV4-2 and TRBJ2-2; 11 positions agree with TRBD2. V was clipped by 3 bases and J by 4 bases; unmatched bases: 7. Germline V gene lookup returns CDR1 LGHNA and CDR2 YNFKEQ. The CDR3 length is 17 residues. The CDR3 is CASSHTLAGGPTGELFF. The CDR3 region has the DNA TGTGCCAGCAGCCATACGCTAGCGGGGGGACCCACCGGGGAGCTGTTTTTT.